This T cell receptor beta chain was sequenced in a study of CXCR3-negative and CXCR3-positive naive CD8 T cells. Study-wide results and limits: Naive cells positive for CXCR3 carried more hydrophobic TRB CDR3s than CXCR3-negative ones. Memory cells diverged, while naive CXCR3-positive and CXCR3-negative cells had similar TRBV-TRBJ usage. Memory CD8+ T cell repertoires were far less diverse than both naive subsets.

Worth noting for this clonotype: Its target is unknown.

5' RACE that incorporated UMI labels was used to prepare the TRB cDNA libraries. TCRdb re-analyzed the 5' RACE reads; it lists each CDR3 protein once, without DNA. The sample table sets out 70,000 to 100,000 distinct CDR3 sequences. Germline loops: CDR1 MNHNS, CDR2 SASEGT. This CDR3 has 13 amino acids. Per CD8+ T cell subset, triplicate sorts of 300,000 or so cells each were done. The sample taken for sequencing was naive CXCR3- CD8+ T cells from blood. The subset is: CD45RO-CCR7+CD27+CD95- naive CD8+ T cells lacking CXCR3 (TNR3-). The chain combines TRBV6-1 with TRBJ2-7. The source is a human donor in good health. Some clones in this sample may be carry-over from other donors' samples. The CDR3 here is CASSHPTSYEQYF.